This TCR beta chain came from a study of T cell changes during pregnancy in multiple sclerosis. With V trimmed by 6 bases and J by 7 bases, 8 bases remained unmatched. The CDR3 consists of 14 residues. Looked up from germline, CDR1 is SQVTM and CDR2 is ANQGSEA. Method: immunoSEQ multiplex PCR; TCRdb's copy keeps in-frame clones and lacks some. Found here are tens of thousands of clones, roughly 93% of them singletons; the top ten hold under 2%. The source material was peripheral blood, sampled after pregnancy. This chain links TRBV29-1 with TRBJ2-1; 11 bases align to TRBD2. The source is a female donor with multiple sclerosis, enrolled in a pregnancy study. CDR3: CSVLTSGRGNEQFF. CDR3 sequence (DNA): TGCAGCGTACTAACTAGCGGGAGAGGGAATGAGCAGTTCTTC.